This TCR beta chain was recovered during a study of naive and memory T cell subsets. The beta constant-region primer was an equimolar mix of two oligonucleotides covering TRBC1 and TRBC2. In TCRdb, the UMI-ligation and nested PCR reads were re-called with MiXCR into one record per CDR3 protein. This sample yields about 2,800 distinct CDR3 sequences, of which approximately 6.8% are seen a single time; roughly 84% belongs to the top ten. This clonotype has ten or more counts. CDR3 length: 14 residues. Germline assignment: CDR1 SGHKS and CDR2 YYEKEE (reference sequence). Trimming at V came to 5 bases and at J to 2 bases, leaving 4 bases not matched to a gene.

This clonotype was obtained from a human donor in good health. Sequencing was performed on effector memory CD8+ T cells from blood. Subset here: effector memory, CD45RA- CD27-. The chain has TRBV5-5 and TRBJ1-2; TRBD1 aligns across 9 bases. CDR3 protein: CASRPGQGNYGYTF. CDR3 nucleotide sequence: TGTGCCAGCAGGCCCGGACAGGGGAACTATGGCTACACCTTC.